This TCR beta chain was recovered during a study of blood T cell repertoires in COVID-19. Turning to the study itself: Both acute and convalescent COVID-19 samples were obtained from the United States, Italy and Spain. PBMCs, B-cell-depleted T cells, or T cells were the source of the cDNA or gDNA that made up the material.

Authors' processing steps: For nucleated cells, counts were estimated from reference gene primer amplification. This table comes from immunoSEQ multiplex PCR, and its TCRdb copy is limited to in-frame clones, with some not included. That table is the source of V, J and clone size, and D and trimming were worked out from the DNA. The table lists over 75,000 clones, about 80% of them singletons. The length of the CDR3 is 17 residues. Germline V CDR1 and CDR2: SGHRS, YFSETQ. V lost 4 bases, J lost 2 bases, and 13 bases stayed unmatched. V gene TRBV5-1 combines with J gene TRBJ2-7, with TRBD1 identical over 9 bases. This TCR came from a man in his 70s with acute or convalescent COVID-19. The sequenced material came from peripheral blood. This CDR3 reads CASSPSPAGTGPYEQYF. The CDR3 DNA follows: TGCGCCAGCAGCCCGTCGCCGGCTGGGACAGGGCCCTACGAGCAGTACTTC. The variable domain in full, completed from reference TRBV5-1 and TRBJ2-7, reads KAGVTQTPRYLIKTRGQQVTLSCSPISGHRSVSWYQQTPGQGLQFLFEYFSETQRNKGNFPGRFSGRQFSNSRSEMNVSTLELGDSALYLCASSPSPAGTGPYEQYFGPGTRLTVT.